The 30 T cell receptor beta chains below were found in one sample sequenced in a study of CD8+ T cells in alopecia areata (dated by TCRdb to 2016 to 2019). The library was made by the immunoSEQ multiplex PCR assay. To provide template for TCR sequencing, every sample had RNA extracted and reverse transcribed into cDNA. TCRdb took this table from immuneACCESS and kept in-frame rearrangements with V and J called. Such tables lack part of the clones; where checked against another copy, unresolved V genes explain under half of the gap, and the rest is unexplained. The sample includes around 190,000 clones, with approximately 57% observed a single time. 1% of the sample comes from the top ten. The sample's time point label, decoded: about 25 weeks on oral tofacitinib. Explained via the paper, the treatment or condition label denotes: oral pan-JAK inhibitor, 5-10 mg twice daily. Here the sequenced sample was CD4+ T cells sorted from blood, taken at week 24, from a patient treated with tofacitinib. The receptors come from a human donor with alopecia areata.

The chain links TRBV29-1 to TRBJ1-1, with TRBD1 matching 7 bases. The J segment lost 0 bases and the V segment lost 7 bases, leaving 5 bases of the junction unmatched. The CDR3 length is 13 residues. CDR1 is SQVTM and CDR2 is ANQGSEA in the germline V gene. As DNA, the CDR3 is TGCAGCGCGCAGACAGGGATGAACACTGAAGCTTTCTTT. Amino acid sequence: CSAQTGMNTEAFF.

The rearrangement joins TRBV14 to TRBJ2-5; 7 positions match TRBD2. This CDR3 has 15 residues. Germline V CDR1 and CDR2: SGHDN, FVKESK. Trimming cost V 7 bases and J 4 bases; bases outside gene matches: 12. The CDR3 DNA reads TGTGCCAGCATGGGGCACCTGCGGGGGACAGAGACCCAGTACTTC. This sequence encodes CASMGHLRGTETQYF. Full variable domain (missing parts from reference TRBV14 and TRBJ2-5): EAGVTQFPSHSVIEKGQTVTLRCDPISGHDNLYWYRRVMGKEIKFLLHFVKESKQDESGMPNNRFLAERTGGTYSTLKVQPAELEDSGVYFCASMGHLRGTETQYFGPGTRLLVL.

CDR3: CASSVEGGPDTQYF. CDR3 in DNA: TGTGCCAGCAGCGTAGAGGGGGGCCCAGATACGCAGTATTTT. The chain couples TRBV9 to TRBJ2-3; D assignment may be TRBD1 or TRBD2 (6 bases each). The CDR3 length is 14 residues. V was shortened by 0 bases and J by 4 bases, with 9 bases between the two germline ends. Looked up from germline, CDR1 is SGDLS and CDR2 is YYNGEE.

The chain links TRBV19 to TRBJ2-6, with no clear D. Per the germline V gene, CDR1 is LNHDA and CDR2 is SQIVND (reference sequence). The CDR3 is 14 amino acids. Deletions cut 7 bases from V and 4 bases from J, with 11 bases between. For the CDR3, the DNA is TGTGCCAGTAATGGTAAAGTGGGGGCCAACGTCCTGACTTTC. It translates to CASNGKVGANVLTF. The variable domain in full, completed from reference TRBV19 and TRBJ2-6, reads DGGITQSPKYLFRKEGQNVTLSCEQNLNHDAMYWYRQDPGQGLRLIYYSQIVNDFQKGDIAEGYSVSREKKESFPLTVTSAQKNPTAFYLCASNGKVGANVLTFGAGSRLTVL.

This clone was observed a few times. The rearrangement links TRBV2 to TRBJ2-5, with TRBD2 identical over 9 bases. This CDR3 contains 17 residues. Germline CDR1 reads SNHLY; CDR2 reads FYNNEI. The V segment lost 3 bases and the J segment 2 bases; nucleotides outside the gene matches: 10. In nucleotides, the CDR3 is TGTGCCAGCAGTGACATCATCTTAGCGGGGGATCAAGAGACCCAGTACTTC. It specifies CASSDIILAGDQETQYF.

About this clone: The sample has other DNA sequences that encode this CDR3 too. V is TRBV30 and J is TRBJ1-1; D is uncertain. The CDR3 contains 12 residues. Trimming stripped 0 bases from V and 1 base from J, with 3 bases between. Per the germline V gene, CDR1 is GTSNPN and CDR2 is SVGIG (reference sequence). The CDR3 spells CAWSVPNTEAFF. The CDR3 nucleotides are TGTGCCTGGAGTGTCCCGAACACTGAAGCTTTCTTT.

The rearrangement joins TRBV11-2 to TRBJ1-2; possibly TRBD1 for D (6 bases). CDR3 length equals 15 residues. CDR1 SGHAT and CDR2 FQNNGV come from the germline V gene. Trimming took 5 bases from V and 8 from J, leaving 21 bases between them. The CDR3 region has the DNA TGTGCCAGCAGCCATCGATTACAGGGTTGGCGCGGCTACACCTTC. Protein sequence: CASSHRLQGWRGYTF.

The CDR3, as DNA: TGTGCCAGCACGAAGGGGGCCTACAATGAGCAGTTCTTC. Protein sequence: CASTKGAYNEQFF. This chain joins TRBV6-5 and TRBJ2-1, with D possibly matching TRBD1 (6 bases). V was cut by 7 bases and J by 2 bases, with 9 bases left in between. The CDR3 length is 13 residues. Germline V lookup: CDR1 MNHEY, CDR2 SVGAGI.

The chain combines TRBV5-1 with TRBJ2-1, with no clear D. CDR3 length: 12 amino acids. Germline CDR1 SGHRS, CDR2 YFSETQ. V was shortened by 2 bases and J by 7 bases, with 7 bases between the two germline ends. The CDR3 DNA reads as TGCGCCAGCAGCTTTAGATGGAATGAGCAGTTCTTC. Its translation: CASSFRWNEQFF.

The chain links TRBV6-1 to TRBJ1-1; D might be TRBD1 (5 bases). The V end lost 1 base, the J end lost 1 base, and 16 bases lay between the germline ends. The CDR3 runs 17 residues. Germline V lookup: CDR1 MNHNS, CDR2 SASEGT. The CDR3 DNA reads as TGTGCCAGCAGTGAAGGGTTGGGGGGAATTGGGAACACTGAAGCTTTCTTT. As protein: CASSEGLGGIGNTEAFF.

A few counts support this clone. The chain combines TRBV29-1 with TRBJ1-2; D possibly corresponds to TRBD1 (5 bases). This CDR3 region has 13 residues. Germline CDR1 and CDR2: SQVTM and ANQGSEA. Trimming stripped 7 bases from V and 8 bases from J, with 20 bases between. The CDR3 DNA is TGCAGCGCGCCGGACACAACGTCAGGGGGCTACACCTTC. Encoded protein: CSAPDTTSGGYTF. Using reference TRBV29-1 and TRBJ1-2 for the parts outside the CDR3, the full variable domain is SAVISQKPSRDICQRGTSLTIQCQVDSQVTMMFWYRQQPGQSLTLIATANQGSEATYESGFVIDKFPISRPNLTFSTLTVSNMSPEDSSIYLCSAPDTTSGGYTFGSGTRLTVV.

The chain recombines TRBV10-3 with TRBJ1-2; D not resolved. Germline CDR1 ENHRY, CDR2 SYGVKD. The V end was cut by 2 bases, the J end by 4 bases, with 8 bases between. This CDR3 contains 13 residues. The CDR3 nucleotides are TGTGCCATCAGTGAGCTCAACGGCTATGGCTACACCTTC. It encodes CAISELNGYGYTF.

This clone was observed many times. This chain uses TRBV19 with TRBJ1-1; D ambiguous. In germline, CDR1 is LNHDA, CDR2 SQIVND (reference sequence). The CDR3 is 12 amino acids. Trimming pared 5 bases from V and 1 base from J, leaving 5 bases between. The CDR3 region is CASSWWNTEAFF. The CDR3 DNA reads as TGTGCCAGTAGTTGGTGGAACACTGAAGCTTTCTTT.

This chain uses TRBV9 with TRBJ2-3; 9 bases agree with TRBD2. V was pared by 3 bases and J by 6 bases, with 14 bases of the junction left unmatched. The CDR3 has 17 residues. Germline loops: CDR1 SGDLS, CDR2 YYNGEE. CDR3 region: CASSGGPGLAGVDTQYF. The CDR3 coding sequence is TGTGCCAGCAGCGGAGGACCGGGACTAGCTGGAGTGGATACGCAGTATTTT.

The rearrangement links TRBV30 to TRBJ1-2; no definite D call. CDR1 is GTSNPN, CDR2 SVGIG, per germline (reference sequence). The CDR3 runs to 12 residues. Trimming stripped 2 bases from V and 4 bases from J, with 8 bases between. CDR3 in amino acids: CAWSRLVYGYTF. The CDR3 region has the DNA TGTGCCTGGAGTCGGCTGGTCTATGGCTACACCTTC.

V gene TRBV14 combines with J gene TRBJ1-2; no definite D call. This CDR3 has 13 amino acids. V was trimmed by 1 base and J by 6 bases, leaving 9 bases between them. From germline, CDR1 is SGHDN and CDR2 FVKESK. The CDR3 region has the DNA TGTGCCAGCAGCCAAGTCAGCCGGAATGGCTACACCTTC. Amino acid sequence: CASSQVSRNGYTF.

V usage is TRBV30 and J usage is TRBJ2-7, with unresolved D. Germline assignment: CDR1 GTSNPN and CDR2 SVGIG (reference sequence). The V end lost 1 base, the J end lost 10 bases, and 17 bases lay between the germline ends. This CDR3 has 13 amino acids. CDR3 DNA sequence: TGTGCCTGGAGTGACATCAGTAAAGAGAGCCAGTACTTC. As protein: CAWSDISKESQYF.

This clone was detected only a few times. This chain connects TRBV7-9 to TRBJ1-1; 7 nucleotides line up with TRBD1. This CDR3 is 18 amino acids long. The ends lost 5 bases at V and 1 base at J; junction bases unmatched: 16. Per germline, CDR1 SEHNR and CDR2 FQNEAQ (reference sequence). CDR3 sequence reads: CASSGIWQGVLRNTEAFF. The CDR3 DNA reads TGTGCCAGCAGCGGTATATGGCAGGGGGTTTTAAGGAACACTGAAGCTTTCTTT.

This clone came up a few times. V usage is TRBV7-3 and J usage is TRBJ1-4; D is uncertain. Germline CDR1 is SGHTA and CDR2 is FQGTGA. Trimming cost V 1 base and J 3 bases, with 24 bases left between them. The CDR3 extends over 20 amino acids. The DNA for the CDR3 is TGTGCCAGCAGCTTAAAATTAGGAGGTCCGGAACCCCATTCTAATGAAAAACTGTTTTTT. Amino acids: CASSLKLGGPEPHSNEKLFF.

This chain connects TRBV7-2 to TRBJ2-5; TRBD1 or TRBD2 may be the D gene (5 bases each). Trimming removed 5 bases from V and 4 bases from J, with 17 bases in between. CDR3 length equals 15 residues. Germline V gene sequence: CDR1 SGHTA, CDR2 FQGNSA. The CDR3 loop is CASSAQSGARETQYF. The CDR3 nucleotides read TGTGCCAGCAGCGCCCAGTCCGGGGCTAGAGAGACCCAGTACTTC.

V and J are TRBV29-1 and TRBJ2-3, with TRBD2 identical over 11 bases. Trimming took 6 bases from V and 12 from J; bases not matched to a gene: 5. Looked up from germline, CDR1 is SQVTM and CDR2 is ANQGSEA. The CDR3 extends over 11 amino acids. CDR3 region: CSVPSGGPQYF. Written as DNA, the CDR3 is TGCAGCGTACCTAGCGGGGGGCCTCAGTATTTT.

The chain links TRBV5-1 to TRBJ1-2; maybe TRBD1 (5 bases). CDR1 is SGHRS, CDR2 YFSETQ, per germline. The CDR3 has 14 amino acids. V lost 4 bases, J lost 7 bases, and 17 bases lay in between. CDR3 in amino acids: CASSSTGPLSGYTF. DNA for the CDR3: TGCGCCAGCAGCAGTACAGGCCCCCTGAGTGGCTACACCTTC.

Comment on this clone: Relative to the germline gene, one junction end is altered; a read error may explain this. As DNA, the CDR3 is TGCAGCGTTGTATCACAGGTGAAAACTGAAGCTTTCTTT. Translation: CSVVSQVKTEAFF. V gene TRBV29-1 combines with J gene TRBJ1-1, with D perhaps matching TRBD1 (5 bases). CDR1 and CDR2 from the germline V gene are SQVTM and ANQGSEA. The length of the CDR3 is 13 residues.

As concerns this clone: The sample carries other DNA sequences with the same CDR3. This chain links TRBV30 with TRBJ1-1; TRBD1 might be the D (5 bases). Trimming shortened V by 0 bases and J by 1 base, and 6 bases separated the two germline ends. Germline CDR1 reads GTSNPN; CDR2 reads SVGIG (reference sequence). This CDR3 contains 13 residues. CDR3 nucleotide sequence: TGTGCCTGGAGTGTTGGGGGGAACACTGAAGCTTTCTTT. Residues: CAWSVGGNTEAFF.

CDR3 coding DNA: TGCAGCGTTGAGCGCAGGGGGCTCATCAATGAGCAGTTCTTC. Its translation: CSVERRGLINEQFF. The chain employs TRBV29-1 and TRBJ2-1; 8 nucleotides agree with TRBD1. Trimming at V came to 3 bases and at J to 6 bases, leaving 7 bases not matched to a gene. The V gene's germline CDR1 is SQVTM and CDR2 ANQGSEA. This CDR3 is 14 amino acids long.

The sample holds a few counts of this clone. The chain links TRBV15 to TRBJ2-3, with TRBD2 matching over 14 bases. The CDR3 is made up of 20 amino acids. Germline V gene sequence: CDR1 LNHNV, CDR2 YYDKDF (reference sequence). The junction had 9 bases not matched to a gene; V was cut back by 1 base and J by 0 bases. CDR3 sequence: CATSRGGTSGGRGSTDTQYF. The CDR3, as DNA: TGTGCCACCAGCAGAGGTGGGACTAGCGGGGGCCGGGGAAGCACAGATACGCAGTATTTT.

The V and J genes are TRBV29-1 and TRBJ1-1; no clear D. Trimming left V 3 bases short and J 4 bases short, with 18 bases between. Per the germline V gene, CDR1 is SQVTM and CDR2 is ANQGSEA. This CDR3 spans 15 amino acids. CDR3 loop: CSVEYLGTRGTEAFF. The CDR3 DNA follows: TGCAGCGTTGAGTATCTTGGTACCCGGGGCACTGAAGCTTTCTTT.

The genes are TRBV4-1 and TRBJ1-1, with D unclear. The CDR3 contains 13 residues. Trimming removed 4 bases at V and 9 bases at J, with 15 bases between. Germline CDR1 and CDR2: MGHRA and YSYEKL. This chain's CDR3 is CASSPEVQTQAFF. The CDR3 nucleotides read TGCGCCAGCAGCCCGGAGGTACAGACCCAAGCTTTCTTT.

The chain combines TRBV5-1 with TRBJ1-2; D unresolved. CDR3 size: 12 residues. Germline-derived CDR1 and CDR2 are SGHRS and YFSETQ. The V gene lost 4 bases and the J gene lost 7 bases, with 11 bases spanning the gap. This CDR3 is CASSPDRSGYTF. In nucleotides, the CDR3 is TGCGCCAGCAGCCCAGATAGAAGTGGCTACACCTTC.

In this sample, this clone turned up a few times. Different DNA sequences within this sample yield the same CDR3. The gene calls are TRBV5-1 and TRBJ2-5; 7 nucleotides agree with TRBD1. Per germline, CDR1 SGHRS and CDR2 YFSETQ. V gave up 0 bases and J gave up 1 base; unmatched junction bases: 0. The CDR3 length is 14 residues. The CDR3 protein is CASSLGQGQETQYF. CDR3 nucleotide sequence: TGCGCCAGCAGCTTGGGACAGGGCCAAGAGACCCAGTACTTC. Filled out from reference TRBV5-1 and TRBJ2-5, the complete variable domain reads KAGVTQTPRYLIKTRGQQVTLSCSPISGHRSVSWYQQTPGQGLQFLFEYFSETQRNKGNFPGRFSGRQFSNSRSEMNVSTLELGDSALYLCASSLGQGQETQYFGPGTRLLVL.